The 19 T cell receptor beta chains below all came from one sample that was sequenced in a study of blood T cells in healthy people across ages. Combining a sample-barcoded 5' primer with a J-beta primer mix, a second PCR ran for roughly 6 to 12 cycles. MiXCR, applied by TCRdb to the 5' RACE reads, yields one record per CDR3 protein. In the table there are 780,000 or so distinct CDR3 sequences, about 48% of which are singletons. The material sequenced was blood. These receptors were obtained from a man older than 75 in good health.

J is TRBJ2-1 and V is TRBV24-1, with 8 positions matching TRBD1. The J call may be faulty, since TRBJ2-7 better matches the DNA end. The CDR3 spans 17 residues. The germline V gene encodes CDR1 KGHDR and CDR2 SFDVKD. CDR3 nucleotides: TGTGCCACCAGTGACTCGGGCCCCCCAGGGGGCTACAATGAGCAGTACTTC. Amino acid sequence: CATSDSGPPGGYNEQYF.

This chain connects TRBV20-1 to TRBJ2-3; 10 bases fit TRBD1. J was trimmed by 2 bases and V by 6 bases; bases with no gene match: 5. Germline V CDR1 and CDR2: DFQATT, SNEGSKA (reference sequence). This CDR3 spans 14 amino acids. The CDR3 nucleotides are TGCAGTGCACCCGGGACAGGGGTCACAGATACGCAGTATTTT. Translation: CSAPGTGVTDTQYF.

The chain couples TRBV11-2 to TRBJ2-3; D may match TRBD1 or TRBD2 (6 bases each). Germline CDR1 and CDR2: SGHAT and FQNNGV. This CDR3 spans 15 amino acids. With 10 bases removed from V and 2 bases from J, the gap between germline ends came to 19 bases. For the CDR3, the DNA is TGTGCCACCGGACTAACGGGGGACAACACAGATACGCAGTATTTT. Protein: CATGLTGDNTDTQYF.

V usage is TRBV20-1 and J usage is TRBJ2-5; perhaps TRBD2 as D (5 bases). Germline-derived CDR1 and CDR2 are DFQATT and SNEGSKA (reference sequence). CDR3 length: 14 amino acids. V shed 7 bases and J shed 1 base, with 16 bases lying between them. The CDR3, as DNA: TGCAGTGTAGGCTCCGGGGAGCTCCAAGAGACCCAGTACTTC. Amino acids: CSVGSGELQETQYF.

This chain joins TRBV5-6 and TRBJ2-4; the D is unclear. The CDR3 is made up of 13 amino acids. V dropped 3 bases and J dropped 8 bases, with 12 bases sitting between them. From germline, CDR1 is SGHDT and CDR2 YYEEEE. In DNA, the CDR3 is TGTGCCAGCAGCTCGGTGGGTTGGGACATTCAGTACTTC. This sequence encodes CASSSVGWDIQYF.

The table lists this clonotype with a count of one. J is TRBJ2-7 and V is TRBV6-6; D possibly corresponds to TRBD2 (6 bases). Trimming stripped 4 bases from V and 0 bases from J, with 13 bases between. The CDR3 is 15 amino acids. Germline loops: CDR1 MNHNY, CDR2 SVGAGI (reference sequence). CDR3 coding DNA: TGTGCCAGCAGTTGGGGAGGCGGAGGCTCCTACGAGCAGTACTTC. Its protein product is CASSWGGGGSYEQYF.

A few counts support this clonotype. CDR3 loop: CSASARVRYNEQFF. As DNA, the CDR3 is TGCAGTGCTAGCGCAAGGGTCCGGTACAATGAGCAGTTCTTC. V usage is TRBV20-1 and J usage is TRBJ2-1; D gene unclear. Germline V gene data show CDR1 as DFQATT and CDR2 as SNEGSKA (reference sequence). The CDR3 totals 14 residues. Trimming stripped 3 bases from V and 4 bases from J, with 13 bases between.

The V call is TRBV4-2, the J call TRBJ2-7, with 15 bases matching TRBD2. The V gene's germline CDR1 is LGHNA and CDR2 YNFKEQ. With V trimmed by 1 base and J by 7 bases, 5 bases remained unmatched. CDR3 length: 16 amino acids. The CDR3: CASSQGPGLAGGEQYF. The CDR3 DNA reads TGTGCCAGCAGCCAAGGCCCGGGACTAGCGGGAGGTGAGCAGTACTTC.

This clonotype appeared many times. The gene calls are TRBV6-5 and TRBJ2-4; possibly TRBD1 for D (5 bases). The CDR3 has 15 residues. Germline V gene data show CDR1 as MNHEY and CDR2 as SVGAGI. The V end lost 5 bases, the J end lost 8 bases, and 19 bases lay between the germline ends. CDR3 nucleotides: TGTGCCAGCAGTAAAGGGGAACAGTCTGGGGACATTCAGTACTTC. This encodes CASSKGEQSGDIQYF.

This clonotype was picked up a small number of times. The chain links TRBV20-1 to TRBJ2-1; either TRBD1 or TRBD2 may fit D (5 bases each). Germline loops: CDR1 DFQATT, CDR2 SNEGSKA (reference sequence). Trimming stripped 4 bases from V and 0 bases from J, with 13 bases between. The CDR3 contains 15 residues. The CDR3 bases are TGCAGTGCTACAACGGGGCTGAGCTCCTACAATGAGCAGTTCTTC. It is translated as CSATTGLSSYNEQFF.

The sample holds a few counts of this clonotype. This chain links TRBV10-3 with TRBJ2-5; D ambiguous. V was clipped by 0 bases and J by 1 base, with 12 bases between them. This CDR3 has 16 residues. Per germline, CDR1 ENHRY and CDR2 SYGVKD. The CDR3 DNA reads as TGTGCCATCAGTGAGTCGTCGCGGACGATCCAAGAGACCCAGTACTTC. Protein: CAISESSRTIQETQYF.

The genes are TRBV29-1 and TRBJ2-7; D may be TRBD2 (7 bases). In germline, CDR1 is SQVTM, CDR2 ANQGSEA. The CDR3 length is 14 residues. V was shortened by 4 bases and J by 0 bases, with 13 bases between the two germline ends. CDR3 protein: CSVGGGGGSYEQYF. CDR3 sequence (DNA): TGCAGCGTTGGGGGGGGCGGAGGCTCCTACGAGCAGTACTTC.

For this clonotype: A junction boundary mismatches the germline segment, possibly from a read error. V and J are TRBV6-6 and TRBJ1-1; the D gene is possibly TRBD1 (5 bases). CDR1 and CDR2 from the germline V gene are MNHNY and SVGAGI (reference sequence). This CDR3 has 14 residues. The CDR3 region is CASTSKAGGTEAFF. The CDR3 DNA sequence: TGTGCTAGCACCTCCAAAGCGGGGGGCACTGAAGCTTTCTTT.

The chain is built from TRBV6-5 and TRBJ2-5, with D possibly matching TRBD1 (6 bases). Germline V gene sequence: CDR1 MNHEY, CDR2 SVGAGI. V was shortened by 2 bases and J by 11 bases, with 21 bases between the two germline ends. This CDR3 has 15 residues. The CDR3 loop is CASSYEQGSYNEQYF. CDR3 in DNA: TGTGCCAGCAGTTACGAACAGGGTTCCTACAATGAGCAGTACTTC.

This chain uses TRBV23-1 with TRBJ2-1; D is unresolved. TRBV23-1 is an ORF, and what it does is uncertain. Between the trimmed V and J ends, which lost 4 bases and 0 bases, there was a span of 19 bases. This CDR3 is built from 18 residues. CDR3 nucleotides: TGCGCCAGCAGTCTCCCCTCTCCGACATCCTGCTCCTACAATGAGCAGTTCTTC. Encoded protein: CASSLPSPTSCSYNEQFF.

Concerning this clonotype itself: With a much larger clone just one base away, this may be a read error. The chain recombines TRBV7-3 with TRBJ2-1; 7 bases are shared with TRBD1. The ends lost 5 bases at V and 3 bases at J; junction bases unmatched: 13. This CDR3 has 17 residues. CDR1 and CDR2 (germline): SGHTA, FQGTGA. CDR3 protein: CASSPLDTRTGYNEQFF. CDR3 nucleotide sequence: TGTGCCAGCAGCCCACTGGACACCCGGACAGGCTACAATGAGCAGTTCTTC. Using reference TRBV7-3 and TRBJ2-1 for the parts outside the CDR3, the full variable domain is GAGVSQTPSNKVTEKGKYVELRCDPISGHTALYWYRQSLGQGPEFLIYFQGTGAADDSGLPNDRFFAVRPEGSVSTLKIQRTERGDSAVYLCASSPLDTRTGYNEQFFGPGTRLTVL.

Regarding this clonotype: At one end, the junction sequence differs from germline, possibly due to a read error. The V gene is TRBV20-1, the J gene TRBJ1-1; maybe TRBD1 (6 bases). The CDR3 is made up of 13 amino acids. CDR1 and CDR2 from the germline V gene are DFQATT and SNEGSKA (reference sequence). The CDR3 sequence: CIVDWGANTKAFF. In DNA, the CDR3 is TGCATCGTCGACTGGGGGGCGAACACTAAAGCTTTCTTT.

This clonotype occurred a few times. The V call is TRBV20-1, the J call TRBJ1-2; 10 bases align to TRBD1. V lost 4 bases and J lost 4; bases outside the gene matches: 9. Germline V gene lookup returns CDR1 DFQATT and CDR2 SNEGSKA (reference sequence). The CDR3 spans 15 residues. For the CDR3, the DNA is TGCAGTGCTAAAATGGGACAGGGGTCTTTCTATGGCTACACCTTC. Amino acids: CSAKMGQGSFYGYTF.

The chain employs TRBV3-1 and TRBJ2-7; 9 bases are a match to TRBD2. Trimming at V came to 4 bases and at J to 5 bases, leaving 3 bases not matched to a gene. Germline-derived CDR1 and CDR2 are LGHDT and YNNKEL (reference sequence). This CDR3 is 13 amino acids long. The CDR3 spells CASSRAGGDEQYF. The CDR3, as DNA: TGTGCCAGCAGCCGGGCGGGAGGGGACGAGCAGTACTTC.